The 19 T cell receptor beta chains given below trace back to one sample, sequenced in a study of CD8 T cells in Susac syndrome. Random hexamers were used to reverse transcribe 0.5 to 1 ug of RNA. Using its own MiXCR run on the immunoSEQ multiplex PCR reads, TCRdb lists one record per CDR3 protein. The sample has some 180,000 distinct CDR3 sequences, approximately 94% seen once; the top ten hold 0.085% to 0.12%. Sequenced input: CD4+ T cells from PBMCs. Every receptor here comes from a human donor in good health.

CDR3 sequence (DNA): TGTGCCAGCAAGGAGACAGGGGATAATCAGCCCCAGCATTTT. Its protein is CASKETGDNQPQHF. The J gene is TRBJ1-5, the V gene TRBV6-2 or TRBV6-3; 8 bases are shared with TRBD1. Germline V gives CDR1 MNHEY, CDR2 SVGEGT. V gave up 7 bases and J gave up 4 bases; unmatched junction bases: 6. The CDR3 is 14 residues long.

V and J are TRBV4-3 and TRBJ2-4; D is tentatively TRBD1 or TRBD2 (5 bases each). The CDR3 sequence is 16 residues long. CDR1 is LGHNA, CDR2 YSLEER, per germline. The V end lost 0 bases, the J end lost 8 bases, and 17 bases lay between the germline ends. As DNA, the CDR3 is TGCGCCAGCAGCCAAGACTCCGGGGTTAGGGGTGACATTCAGTACTTC. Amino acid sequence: CASSQDSGVRGDIQYF.

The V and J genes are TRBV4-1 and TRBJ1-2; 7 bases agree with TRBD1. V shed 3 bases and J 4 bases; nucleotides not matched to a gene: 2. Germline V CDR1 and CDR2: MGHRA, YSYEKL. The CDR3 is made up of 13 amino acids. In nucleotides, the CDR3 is TGCGCCAGCAGCCAGGGACAGTTCTATGGCTACACCTTC. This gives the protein CASSQGQFYGYTF.

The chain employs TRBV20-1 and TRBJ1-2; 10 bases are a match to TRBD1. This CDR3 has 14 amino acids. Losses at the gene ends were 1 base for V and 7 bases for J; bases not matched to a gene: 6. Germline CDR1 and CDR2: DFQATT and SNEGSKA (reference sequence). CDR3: CSARAGDRGPGYTF. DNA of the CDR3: TGCAGTGCTAGAGCCGGAGACAGGGGGCCTGGCTACACCTTC.

DNA for the CDR3: TGCAGTGCTACCCGAGGACCTCCACTTGGGGAGCTGTTTTTT. Protein: CSATRGPPLGELFF. The rearrangement links TRBV20-1 to TRBJ2-2; no clear D gene. V lost 4 bases, J lost 8 bases, and 17 bases lay in between. Germline V gives CDR1 DFQATT, CDR2 SNEGSKA (reference sequence). The CDR3 is 14 residues long.

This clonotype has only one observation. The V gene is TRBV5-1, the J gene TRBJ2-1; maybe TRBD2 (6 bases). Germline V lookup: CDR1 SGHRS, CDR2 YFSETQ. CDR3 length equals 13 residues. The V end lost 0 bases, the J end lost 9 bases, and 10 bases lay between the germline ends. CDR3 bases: TGCGCCAGCAGCTTGGTATCGGGGGTTGAGCAGTTCTTC. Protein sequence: CASSLVSGVEQFF.

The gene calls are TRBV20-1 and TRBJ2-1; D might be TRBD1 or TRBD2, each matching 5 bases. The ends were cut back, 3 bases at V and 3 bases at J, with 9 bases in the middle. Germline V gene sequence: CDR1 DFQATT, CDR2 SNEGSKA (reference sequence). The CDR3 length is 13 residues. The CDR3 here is CSASGTYYNEQFF. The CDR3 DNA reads TGCAGTGCTAGCGGGACCTACTACAATGAGCAGTTCTTC.

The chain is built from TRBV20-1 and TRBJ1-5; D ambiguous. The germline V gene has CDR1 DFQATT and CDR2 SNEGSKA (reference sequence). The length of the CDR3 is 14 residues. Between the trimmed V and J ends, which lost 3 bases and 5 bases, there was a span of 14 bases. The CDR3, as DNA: TGCAGTGCTAGCGCTCCGGGAGGGCATCAGCCCCAGCATTTT. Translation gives CSASAPGGHQPQHF.

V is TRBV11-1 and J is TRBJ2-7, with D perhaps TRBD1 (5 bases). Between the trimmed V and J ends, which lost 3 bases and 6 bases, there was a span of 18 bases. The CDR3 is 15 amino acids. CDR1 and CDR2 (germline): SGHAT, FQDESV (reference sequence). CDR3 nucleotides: TGTGCCAGCAGCTTGTTAACAGGCGCGTTCCCCGAGCAGTACTTC. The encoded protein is CASSLLTGAFPEQYF.

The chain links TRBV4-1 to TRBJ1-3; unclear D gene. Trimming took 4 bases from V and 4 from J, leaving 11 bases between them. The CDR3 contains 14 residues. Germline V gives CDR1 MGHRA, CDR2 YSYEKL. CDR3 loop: CASSLSSGGNTIYF. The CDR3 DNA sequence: TGCGCCAGCAGCCTAAGCTCGGGAGGAAACACCATATATTTT.

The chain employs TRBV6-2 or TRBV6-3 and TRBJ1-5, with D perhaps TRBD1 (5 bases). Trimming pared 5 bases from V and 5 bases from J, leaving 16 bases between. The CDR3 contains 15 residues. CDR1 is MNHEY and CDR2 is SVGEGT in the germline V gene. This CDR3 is CASSTSGREDQPQHF. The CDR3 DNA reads TGTGCCAGCAGTACCTCAGGCAGGGAGGATCAGCCCCAGCATTTT.

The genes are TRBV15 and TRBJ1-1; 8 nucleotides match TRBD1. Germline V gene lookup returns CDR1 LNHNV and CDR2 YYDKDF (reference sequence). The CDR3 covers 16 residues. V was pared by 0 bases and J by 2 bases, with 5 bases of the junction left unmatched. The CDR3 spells CATSRDGGTGNTEAFF. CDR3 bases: TGTGCCACCAGCAGAGATGGGGGGACAGGCAACACTGAAGCTTTCTTT.

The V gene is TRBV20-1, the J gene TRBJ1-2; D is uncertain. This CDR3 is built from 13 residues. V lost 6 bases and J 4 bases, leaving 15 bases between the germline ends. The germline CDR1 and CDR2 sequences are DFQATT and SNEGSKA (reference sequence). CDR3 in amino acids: CSAPETPGYGYTF. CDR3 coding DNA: TGCAGTGCCCCTGAGACACCGGGCTATGGCTACACCTTC.

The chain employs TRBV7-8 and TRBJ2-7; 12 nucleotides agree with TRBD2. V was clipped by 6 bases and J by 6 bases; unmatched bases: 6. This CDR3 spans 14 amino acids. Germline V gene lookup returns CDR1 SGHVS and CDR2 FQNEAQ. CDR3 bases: TGTGCCAGCAGGCGACTAGCGGGAGAGGGCGAGCAGTACTTC. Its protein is CASRRLAGEGEQYF.

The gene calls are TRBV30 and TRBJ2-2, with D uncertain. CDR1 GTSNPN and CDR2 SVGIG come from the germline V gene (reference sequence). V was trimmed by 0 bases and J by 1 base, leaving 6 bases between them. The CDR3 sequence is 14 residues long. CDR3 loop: CAWSVSLNTGELFF. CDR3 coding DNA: TGTGCCTGGAGTGTTTCTCTGAACACCGGGGAGCTGTTTTTT.

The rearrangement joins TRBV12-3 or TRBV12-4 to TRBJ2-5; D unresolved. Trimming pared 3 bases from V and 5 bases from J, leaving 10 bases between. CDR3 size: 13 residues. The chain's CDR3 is CASSLNQRETQYF. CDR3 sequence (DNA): TGTGCCAGCAGTTTGAACCAGAGGGAGACCCAGTACTTC.

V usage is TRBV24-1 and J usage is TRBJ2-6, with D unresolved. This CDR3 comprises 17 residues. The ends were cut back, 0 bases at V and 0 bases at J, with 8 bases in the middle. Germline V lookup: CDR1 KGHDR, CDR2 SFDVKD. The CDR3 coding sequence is TGTGCCACCAGTGATTTGCGATCGGCCTCTGGGGCCAACGTCCTGACTTTC. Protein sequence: CATSDLRSASGANVLTF.

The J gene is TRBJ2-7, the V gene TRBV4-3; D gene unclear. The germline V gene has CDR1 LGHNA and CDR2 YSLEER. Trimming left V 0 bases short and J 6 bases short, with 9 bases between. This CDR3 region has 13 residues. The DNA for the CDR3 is TGCGCCAGCAGCCAAGATCTAGTCGGCGAGCAGTACTTC. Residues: CASSQDLVGEQYF.

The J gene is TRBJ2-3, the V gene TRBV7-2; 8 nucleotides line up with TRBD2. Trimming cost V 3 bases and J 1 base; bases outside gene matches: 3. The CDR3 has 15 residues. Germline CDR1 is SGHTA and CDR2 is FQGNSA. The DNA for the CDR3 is TGTGCCAGCAGCTTGATCGGGGGGGGCACAGATACGCAGTATTTT. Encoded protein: CASSLIGGGTDTQYF. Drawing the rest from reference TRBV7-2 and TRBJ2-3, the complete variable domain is GAGVSQSPSNKVTEKGKDVELRCDPISGHTALYWYRQSLGQGLEFLIYFQGNSAPDKSGLPSDRFSAERTGGSVSTLTIQRTQQEDSAVYLCASSLIGGGTDTQYFGPGTRLTVL.